The following is a TCR beta chain sequence with its context. Its antigen is unknown. Base quality data are lacking; no much larger clone is found one base away. These data come from a study of cytomegalovirus exposure and HLA in healthy donors listed by TCRdb under 2017. Describing the broader study: According to an earlier analysis of 587 of the donors, about 179 million T cells yielded 90 million to 130 million unique TCR beta sequences and less than 300 Gb of sequence data. HLA typing covered class I and class II loci at four-digit resolution. Of the 300 to 450 genotyped donors, around 81% fell in the genetic ancestry cluster associated with self-reported Caucasian donors. Donor age, sex, ethnicity and CMV serostatus were compiled alongside the repertoire data. An early release covering around 630 HLA-typed donors comprised approximately 290 gigabases of sequencing data and around 80 million unique TCR sequences. Among over 350 genotyped donors of the cohort, an average of about 240,000 unique TCR beta nucleotide sequences were sequenced per donor, around a sixth of them non-productive. The study used immunosequencing to profile the T cell repertoires of several hundred subjects and linked those repertoires to cytomegalovirus serostatus. A later genetic analysis used genome-wide SNP genotypes for about three fifths of the 666 donors, treating that subset as a discovery cohort. The study aimed to test whether cataloging public T cell receptors could reveal signatures of past pathogen exposure. A later analysis re-analyzed previously published TCR beta repertoires from 550 to 700 donors and added high-resolution HLA genotyping to study TCR occurrence patterns. Rather than drawing on any new phenotypic data, the later analysis identified candidate immune exposures from TCR beta sequences and the way those sequences occurred across donors. To predict cytomegalovirus infection status, the study brought together high-throughput TCR immunosequencing, statistical association of individual TCRs with disease status, and machine learning. The number of typed donors differed by locus: about 620-640 for A, B, C, DRB1 and DQB1; 500 to 550 for DQA1; 606 for DPA1; and about 450 for DPB1. Along with the roughly 670-subject first cohort, a separate validation cohort of over a hundred different subjects was used. An earlier analysis of some 500 of the donors used high-throughput TCR beta sequencing to judge whether each TCR beta V gene segment behaved as functional or pseudogenic. Four to six DR-DQ haplotypes were handled as single units for association and clustering, since linkage in the cohort was strong. Every repertoire in the discovery cohort had been generated on one and the same sequencing platform.

Points the paper makes about the study in general: A later genetic analysis reported fewer N-insertions in productive TCRs among donors in an Asian-associated ancestry cluster than the roughly 720-donor mean. A later analysis found that TCR association rates varied across HLA loci, with DRB1 alleles showing the most associated TCRs and HLA-C alleles the fewest. The authors suggested that the approach could potentially be extended to other disease states and immunological phenotypes. The study listed over 150 TCR beta chains as associated with cytomegalovirus. In a later analysis, several top co-occurrence clusters were reported to appear linked to parvovirus B19, influenza, CMV and Epstein-Barr virus. A cluster of highly shared sequence variants was judged likely to be a technical artifact of the sequencing pipeline. Cytomegalovirus status was reported to be diagnosed by the classifier with high specificity and sensitivity in both the original and validation cohorts. According to a later analysis, most CMV-associated TCR beta chains appeared to be HLA-restricted, and the HLA associations seemed to be driven largely by CMV exposure. Some IMGT-functional V segments, including TRBV6-2 and TRBV6-3, could not be told apart with the 87-base-pair reads, so those segments were excluded. A later analysis associated 16,951 TCR beta sequences with specific HLA alleles at a false discovery rate of 0.05. Broadly in line with IMGT annotations, most TCR beta V segments showed up in productive rearrangements about 90% or about 30% of the time in an earlier analysis of 587 of the donors. A further reported finding was that TCR beta sequences accurately predicted the HLA-A and HLA-B alleles for most subjects in the first cohort. V-gene and J-gene trimming of TCR beta chains was associated with a missense DCLRE1C variant in a later genetic analysis, and the association was replicated in an independent cohort. Compared with equally common non-associated chains, HLA-associated TCR beta chains in a later analysis were more clonally expanded and had lower generation probabilities. Immune exposure information for the cohort was limited to CMV serostatus. Most TCR sequences were seen in very few donors, while some public TCRs were found in many individuals. Because counts were too low, approximately 15 rarely observed V segments, including chromosome 9 orphons, were excluded from the earlier analysis of around 640 of the donors. Presence/absence analyses assumed roughly uniform sequencing depth across donors, an assumption that may not hold. A few of the identified cytomegalovirus-associated TCR beta chains were confirmed in vitro to be specific for cytomegalovirus antigens. Strong co-occurrence of HLA alleles, especially DR and DQ, made assigning TCR associations to individual alleles difficult. Because some donors lacked HLA typing at each locus, the association tests relied only on the typed subset. Correlated functional status among segregating V segments might be attributable to linkage disequilibrium, but an unknown experimental factor could not be ruled out. Only TCR beta chains were sequenced in this cohort, and the absence of alpha or paired-chain data limited detectable features.

The protocol used for the library was the immunoSEQ multiplex PCR assay. The multiplex PCR relied on a mix of 60 forward primers for TCR Vbeta segments and 13 reverse primers for TCR Jbeta segments. Amplification of the CDR3 region of rearranged TCR beta genes was performed with a multiplex PCR assay on genomic DNA. The amplified TCR beta libraries were sequenced on the Illumina HiSeq System as 87-base-pair reads. From the authors' description of their analysis: Across the 600 to 700 repertoires, a later analysis counted tens of millions of unique TCR beta chains, roughly 11 million of which were shared by at least two donors. To remove PCR and sequencing errors, raw reads were error-corrected and collapsed into unique sequences using a nearest-neighbor algorithm that merged closely related sequences. To assign V, D and J gene segments, CDR3 sequences were aligned to IMGT reference sequences. For a sequence to be retained, at least a six-nucleotide match to both a V gene segment and a J gene segment was required. Rearrangements were classified as productive when the CDR3 lacked stop codons and remained in frame with V and J, and all other rearrangements were classified as non-productive. CDR3 was defined according to IMGT convention as the region running from the second conserved V-encoded cysteine to the conserved J-encoded phenylalanine. Sequences without an unambiguous match to a single V gene segment were excluded from the earlier analysis of about 600 of the donors. In an earlier analysis of about 590 of the donors, a V segment was called functional when productive rearrangements were above 56.7%, and segregating when the standard deviation between donors exceeded 5%. A statistical classification framework was developed to diagnose cytomegalovirus status using the catalog of TCR beta chain sequences. In a later analysis, TCR nucleotide sequences were compared against IMGT/GENE-DB human TR gene sequences so that V and J genes could be assigned. Using the TCRdist pipeline, a later analysis assigned CDR3 sequences along with most-parsimonious VDJ recombination scenarios. In a later analysis, every TCR beta chain was defined by the combination of its CDR3 amino acid sequence and its V-gene family, and reads without a unique V-gene family were dropped. As a way to deal with suspected cross-contamination and a sequencing artifact, a later analysis dropped under 600 nucleotide sequences that were highly shared and had low generation probability. For each public chain, a later analysis derived a clonal expansion index from normalized ranks of inferred template counts within each repertoire. Generation probabilities in a later analysis came from a VDJ recombination model fitted to out-of-frame rearrangements, and those results were checked against IGoR. A later analysis scored TCR-TCR, TCR-HLA and TCR-CMV co-occurrence with hypergeometric tests, applying a repertoire-size bias correction to TCR pairs. In a later analysis, false discovery rates were estimated by permuting HLA or CMV assignments 20 times. In a later analysis, co-occurring TCRs were grouped using DBSCAN, with TCRdist sequence similarity added in when clustering inside HLA-allele-positive subsets. Repertoires with fewer than 30,000 or more than 120,000 public chains were left out of co-occurrence clustering, as were four to six repertoires with anomalous nucleotide sharing. TCRdb retrieved this table from immuneACCESS and kept in-frame rearrangements only. Not all clones are present; in checked studies, unresolved V genes account for under half, and no reason is known for the remainder. The DNA gave D and trimming, while V, J and clone size come from that table. Recorded for this sample are around 200,000 clones; approximately 80% of them occurred a single time. The top ten constitute approximately 1.5% of the sample.

Between the V and J ends, shortened by 7 bases and 0 bases respectively, the junction contains 16 bases. CDR1 and CDR2 (MNHNS, SASEGT) derive from the germline V gene. There are 15 amino acids in the CDR3, from cysteine to phenylalanine inclusive. Only CDR3 DNA is held: 45 bases, read in frame from base 1. The cohort consisted of hundreds of healthy bone marrow donors. At the time of sampling, all cohort members were nominally healthy, though unrecorded immune exposures were likely present. The donor tested CMV seronegative, placing the donor among the roughly 340 seronegative members of the cohort. A peripheral blood sample was collected from each donor, and TCR beta sequencing was performed on peripheral blood mononuclear cells. Genomic DNA extraction from the blood cell samples was performed with the Qiagen DNeasy Blood Extraction Kit.

Recombination connected TRBV6-1 to TRBJ2-7, with a tentative D gene TRBD2 over 6 matching bases. The sample was PBMCs. The source of this sequence is a man in his fifties in good health and CMV-seronegative. The DNA sequence is TGTGCCAGCACCTGGGAGGACGGCGGCTCCTACGAGCAGTACTTC. This gives the protein CASTWEDGGSYEQYF.